Listed here are 29 T cell receptor beta chains from one sample, sequenced in a study of graft-versus-host responses after intestinal transplantation. The authors processed graft tissue to release intraepithelial and lamina propria lymphocytes. Some clones are missing from TCRdb's copy, which holds only in-frame ones; the method was immunoSEQ multiplex PCR. The sample lists approximately 10,000 clones, around nine tenths occurring once. The sequences come from ileum tissue, collected around 24 months after intestinal transplantation. The source of these receptors is a human patient who received an intestinal transplant, so some T cells may come from the graft donor.

The chain employs TRBV7-2 and TRBJ1-5; D gene ambiguous. Trimming removed 5 bases at V and 4 bases at J, with 12 bases between. CDR1 and CDR2 from the germline V gene are SGHTA and FQGNSA. The length of the CDR3 is 14 residues. The CDR3, as DNA: TGTGCCAGCAGCACCCAGGCGGAGAATCAGCCCCAGCATTTT. This sequence encodes CASSTQAENQPQHF.

The chain uses TRBV6-1 and TRBJ1-2, with D unresolved. V was shortened by 2 bases and J by 3 bases, with 4 bases between the two germline ends. The CDR3 is 12 residues long. The germline CDR1 and CDR2 sequences are MNHNS and SASEGT. The CDR3 reads CASSEFDYGYTF. The CDR3 DNA reads as TGTGCCAGCAGTGAATTTGACTATGGCTACACCTTC.

The rearrangement joins TRBV19 to TRBJ2-1, with TRBD2 identical over 9 bases. The CDR3 has 17 amino acids. CDR1 and CDR2 from the germline V gene are LNHDA and SQIVND (reference sequence). V trimming: 6 bases; J trimming: 8 bases; junction bases outside the gene matches: 17. CDR3 DNA sequence: TGTGCCAGTAGGACCCGGATTTTTCTGGGACTAGCCTATGAGCAGTTCTTC. Encoded protein: CASRTRIFLGLAYEQFF.

The chain is built from TRBV6-6 and TRBJ1-6, with D hard to call. Germline V gives CDR1 MNHNY, CDR2 SVGAGI (reference sequence). The CDR3 is 12 residues long. The ends were cut back, 8 bases at V and 6 bases at J, with 8 bases in the middle. The CDR3 sequence: CASGSGNSPLHF. For the CDR3, the DNA is TGTGCCAGCGGTTCGGGTAATTCACCCCTCCACTTT.

This clone was observed a few times. Other DNA sequences of this sample code for an identical CDR3. The chain couples TRBV6-5 to TRBJ2-7; 11 nucleotides match TRBD2. Trimming took 2 bases from V and 7 from J; bases not matched to a gene: 7. The germline gives CDR1 MNHEY, CDR2 SVGAGI. This CDR3 is built from 15 residues. CDR3 sequence: CASSYVASGRREQYF. The DNA for the CDR3 is TGTGCCAGCAGTTACGTGGCTAGCGGGAGGAGGGAGCAGTACTTC.

The V and J genes are TRBV7-9 and TRBJ2-3; 8 nucleotides line up with TRBD1. The CDR3 runs 14 residues. Germline CDR1 reads SEHNR; CDR2 reads FQNEAQ (reference sequence). The V segment lost 4 bases and the J segment 9 bases; nucleotides outside the gene matches: 9. CDR3 DNA: TGTGCCAGCAGCTCGACAGGGGCTCGAGGGACGCAGTATTTT. This translates into CASSSTGARGTQYF.

The V and J genes are TRBV28 and TRBJ1-6; weak D call: TRBD1 (6 bases). Germline values: CDR1 MDHEN, CDR2 SYDVKM. The CDR3 is 15 amino acids. V gave up 8 bases and J gave up 0 bases, with 11 bases separating them. Here the CDR3 DNA reads TGTGCCAGCCGAACAGGGAGCTCCTATAATTCACCCCTCCACTTT. It is translated as CASRTGSSYNSPLHF.

The chain recombines TRBV9 with TRBJ2-1; D ambiguous. The CDR3 is made up of 16 amino acids. V was trimmed by 0 bases and J by 3 bases, leaving 13 bases between them. Germline V gene lookup returns CDR1 SGDLS and CDR2 YYNGEE. DNA of the CDR3: TGTGCCAGCAGCGTAGTCGGTCAGCCAAGCTACAATGAGCAGTTCTTC. Protein: CASSVVGQPSYNEQFF.

This clone was found a few times. The chain links TRBV10-1 to TRBJ2-7; possibly TRBD1 for D (5 bases). Per germline, CDR1 WNHNN and CDR2 SYGVQD (reference sequence). This CDR3 is 13 amino acids long. Trimming cost V 0 bases and J 5 bases, with 8 bases left between them. For the CDR3, the DNA is TGCGCCAGCAGTGAGTCGGGGCCCGACGAGCAGTACTTC. Translation: CASSESGPDEQYF.

V and J are TRBV5-1 and TRBJ2-2; TRBD2 aligns across 9 bases. The length of the CDR3 is 15 residues. Germline CDR1 SGHRS, CDR2 YFSETQ. The junction had 4 bases not matched to a gene; V was cut back by 0 bases and J by 7 bases. The CDR3: CASSLDSGSGGELFF. The CDR3 region has the DNA TGCGCCAGCAGCTTGGATAGCGGGAGTGGCGGGGAGCTGTTTTTT.

The chain links TRBV28 to TRBJ2-7; the D is unclear. CDR3 size: 13 residues. Germline V lookup: CDR1 MDHEN, CDR2 SYDVKM. With 6 bases removed from V and 3 bases from J, the gap between germline ends came to 12 bases. This CDR3 is CASRIGADYEQYF. CDR3 DNA sequence: TGTGCCAGCAGAATCGGAGCCGACTACGAGCAGTACTTC.

This clone came up a few times. This chain connects TRBV29-1 to TRBJ2-7, with TRBD2 as a possible D gene (5 bases). The germline V gene encodes CDR1 SQVTM and CDR2 ANQGSEA. Trimming removed 8 bases from V and 2 bases from J, with 16 bases in between. This CDR3 contains 13 residues. This chain's CDR3 is CSIRRDLTYEQYF. The CDR3 DNA sequence: TGCAGCATACGCCGGGATTTGACCTACGAGCAGTACTTC.

This chain uses TRBV2 with TRBJ1-5; TRBD1 matches at 8 bases. Trimming took 4 bases from V and 4 from J; bases not matched to a gene: 6. Germline assignment: CDR1 SNHLY and CDR2 FYNNEI. The CDR3 has 15 amino acids. The chain's CDR3 is CASSAQGAANQPQHF. CDR3 nucleotide sequence: TGTGCCAGCAGTGCTCAGGGGGCCGCTAATCAGCCCCAGCATTTT.

V gene TRBV5-6 combines with J gene TRBJ1-2; possible D gene TRBD1, 5 bases. The V and J ends lost 4 bases and 8 bases respectively, with 15 bases between them. The CDR3 covers 13 residues. In germline, CDR1 is SGHDT, CDR2 YYEEEE. CDR3 DNA: TGTGCCAGCAGCCAACTATGGGACCTCGGCTACACCTTC. Translated, it gives CASSQLWDLGYTF.

The chain joins TRBV27 to TRBJ1-1; weak D call: TRBD1 (5 bases). The V and J ends lost 6 bases and 9 bases respectively, with 17 bases between them. Germline V gives CDR1 MNHEY, CDR2 SMNVEV (reference sequence). The CDR3 has 13 residues. In DNA form, the CDR3 reads TGTGCCAGCAGGATTCATACCGGGACTAAAGCTTTCTTT. It specifies CASRIHTGTKAFF.

This chain connects TRBV5-6 to TRBJ2-3, with D maybe TRBD2 (6 bases). The CDR3 length is 15 residues. The V and J ends lost 2 bases and 2 bases respectively, with 12 bases between them. Germline assignment: CDR1 SGHDT and CDR2 YYEEEE. The CDR3 loop reads CASSFSSGLTDTQYF. Here the CDR3 DNA reads TGTGCCAGCAGCTTTTCCTCGGGACTCACAGATACGCAGTATTTT.

The chain uses TRBV2 and TRBJ2-4; no clear D. V was trimmed by 3 bases and J by 2 bases, leaving 5 bases between them. The CDR3 runs 13 residues. Germline CDR1 and CDR2: SNHLY and FYNNEI. The CDR3 region has the DNA TGTGCCAGCAGTGATTCCCCCAAAAACATTCAGTACTTC. This codes for CASSDSPKNIQYF. The full variable domain, rest sourced from reference TRBV2 and TRBJ2-4, is EPEVTQTPSHQVTQMGQEVILRCVPISNHLYFYWYRQILGQKVEFLVSFYNNEISEKSEIFDDQFSVERPDGSNFTLKIRSTKLEDSAMYFCASSDSPKNIQYFGAGTRLSVL.

This chain joins TRBV6-7 and TRBJ2-1; D remains ambiguous. TRBV6-7 is given ORF status, its function remaining uncertain. With 2 bases removed from V and 4 bases from J, the gap between germline ends came to 12 bases. The CDR3 extends over 15 amino acids. The CDR3 protein is CASSYRGTPYNEQFF. The CDR3 coding sequence is TGTGCCAGCAGTTACCGAGGTACTCCTTACAATGAGCAGTTCTTC.

The rearrangement uses TRBV28 and TRBJ1-5; perhaps TRBD1 as D (5 bases). Germline V CDR1 and CDR2: MDHEN, SYDVKM. V gave up 6 bases and J gave up 10 bases, with 16 bases separating them. CDR3 size: 13 residues. CDR3 residues: CASRGVRRLPQHF. For the CDR3, the DNA is TGTGCCAGCAGAGGGGTTCGTCGGCTACCCCAGCATTTT.

The J gene is TRBJ2-2, the V gene TRBV7-9; D is perhaps TRBD2 (5 bases). The CDR3 loop spans 12 amino acids. Trimming took 8 bases from V and 7 from J, leaving 11 bases between them. CDR1 is SEHNR and CDR2 is FQNEAQ in the germline V gene (reference sequence). The CDR3 is CASLRSGGELFF. As DNA, the CDR3 is TGTGCCAGCCTCCGGAGCGGCGGGGAGCTGTTTTTT.

The rearrangement joins TRBV10-2 to TRBJ2-7; D may be TRBD1 (6 bases). V was pared by 4 bases and J by 1 base, with 14 bases between. Germline V CDR1 and CDR2: WSHSY, SAAADI. The CDR3 loop spans 15 amino acids. The CDR3 DNA sequence: TGCGCCAGCAGTGTAGACAGGTGGGGTTCCTACGAGCAGTACTTC. Amino acid sequence: CASSVDRWGSYEQYF.

J is TRBJ2-5 and V is TRBV7-9, with 9 bases matching TRBD2. Germline V gives CDR1 SEHNR, CDR2 FQNEAQ (reference sequence). CDR3 size: 14 residues. V shed 4 bases and J 4 bases; nucleotides not matched to a gene: 4. CDR3 nucleotides: TGTGCCAGCAGCTATCGAGCGGGGGGAGAGACCCAGTACTTC. It translates to CASSYRAGGETQYF.

The chain links TRBV4-1 to TRBJ2-1; TRBD1 matches 8 bases. The germline V gene has CDR1 MGHRA and CDR2 YSYEKL. CDR3 length: 16 residues. With 0 bases clipped from V and 5 bases from J, the junction kept 6 bases outside the gene matches. The CDR3 here is CASSQEVQGGNNEQFF. CDR3 bases: TGCGCCAGCAGCCAAGAGGTACAGGGGGGAAACAATGAGCAGTTCTTC.

The chain employs TRBV6-5 and TRBJ2-2, with unresolved D. Germline loops: CDR1 MNHEY, CDR2 SVGAGI. Trimming removed 8 bases from V and 6 bases from J, with 10 bases in between. This CDR3 has 12 residues. CDR3 in amino acids: CASRRYPGELFF. DNA for the CDR3: TGTGCCAGCCGTCGGTACCCCGGGGAGCTGTTTTTT.

The chain couples TRBV10-3 to TRBJ1-1; the D is unclear. The CDR3 length is 11 residues. The V gene lost 6 bases and the J gene lost 1 base, with 3 bases spanning the gap. The germline gives CDR1 ENHRY, CDR2 SYGVKD. The CDR3 spells CAIRTNTEAFF. In nucleotides, the CDR3 is TGTGCCATCAGGACGAACACTGAAGCTTTCTTT.

V gene TRBV4-2 combines with J gene TRBJ2-5; 12 positions agree with TRBD2. The CDR3 runs 13 residues. Trimming took 8 bases from V and 5 from J; bases not matched to a gene: 3. Germline assignment: CDR1 LGHNA and CDR2 YNFKEQ. The CDR3 loop is CASALAGGETQYF. The CDR3 DNA is TGTGCCAGCGCCCTAGCGGGAGGGGAGACCCAGTACTTC.

The CDR3 reads CASSQVQGETQYF. For the CDR3, the DNA is TGTGCCAGCAGCCAAGTCCAGGGAGAGACCCAGTACTTC. The chain links TRBV14 to TRBJ2-5; a possible D gene is TRBD1 (5 bases). The length of the CDR3 is 13 residues. V dropped 1 base and J dropped 4 bases, with 7 bases sitting between them. Germline CDR1 is SGHDN and CDR2 is FVKESK.

The chain carries TRBV4-2 and TRBJ2-7, with 9 bases lining up with TRBD1. CDR1 is LGHNA, CDR2 YNFKEQ, per germline. Trimming took 5 bases from V and 2 from J; bases not matched to a gene: 7. This CDR3 has 15 amino acids. CDR3 sequence: CASSSGTGWTYEQYF. CDR3 sequence (DNA): TGTGCCAGCAGCTCAGGGACAGGGTGGACCTACGAGCAGTACTTC.

This clone was recorded only once. This sequence joins TRBV19 and TRBJ1-5; the D gene is possibly TRBD1 (6 bases). The CDR3 has 15 residues. V shed 6 bases and J shed 0 bases, with 12 bases lying between them. The germline gives CDR1 LNHDA, CDR2 SQIVND (reference sequence). The CDR3 reads CASRAQGTSNQPQHF. The CDR3 nucleotides are TGTGCCAGTAGGGCACAGGGAACTAGCAATCAGCCCCAGCATTTT.